What follows describes a single T cell receptor beta chain. Antigen unknown. During the collection period, no donor immune events like infections were recorded. This sample is drawn from a study of identifying expanded T cells in peripheral blood. General study results and limits: Over approximately two and four weeks, about 15 and 18 clones changed, versus approximately 1.1 between replicates.

The CDR3 runs 12 residues. The ends were cut back, 0 bases at V and 9 bases at J, with 5 bases in the middle. Germline lookup yields CDR1 MNHEY and CDR2 SVGAGI. Generated by immunoSEQ multiplex PCR, the TCRdb table keeps only in-frame clones and is missing some. The table records about 85,000 clones, about 89% of them present only once. Sequenced material: blood. V usage is TRBV6-5 and J usage is TRBJ2-2; D not certain. The clonotype comes from a person aged 18-70 years in good health. The CDR3 sequence: CASSYSRRELFF. CDR3 DNA sequence: TGTGCCAGCAGTTACTCGAGGAGGGAGCTGTTTTTT.